Detailed here is one T cell receptor beta chain. Its antigen remains unknown. This specimen belongs to a study of CD8 T cells in Susac syndrome. Reverse transcription of 0.5 to 1 ug RNA was carried out with random hexamers. The authors amplified TCR beta CDR3 across 54 Vbeta and 13 Jbeta using immunoSEQ multiplex PCR. TCRdb recomputed calls from the immunoSEQ multiplex PCR reads with MiXCR, one row per CDR3 protein. The data contain approximately 180,000 distinct CDR3 sequences, 93% of them singletons. Overall study results and limits: As acknowledged by the study, its TCR sequencing and HLA analysis included a relatively small number of individuals.

The CDR3 covers 13 residues. V lost 4 bases, J lost 7 bases, and 14 bases lay in between. CDR1 SGHDT and CDR2 YYEEEE come from the germline V gene. TCR beta sequences were obtained from blood CD8+ and CD4+ T cells. Patients with stable or active relapsing-remitting disease, all of them treatment-naive, made up the multiple sclerosis controls. This sequence joins TRBV5-6 and TRBJ2-5; tentatively, D is TRBD2 (5 bases). The receptor was isolated from a human donor with multiple sclerosis. The material sequenced was CD4+ T cells from PBMCs. CDR3 region: CASSHADGMTQYF. CDR3 sequence (DNA): TGTGCCAGCAGCCATGCCGACGGGATGACCCAGTACTTC.